This T cell receptor (beta chain) was profiled in a study of technical replicates of blood from several donors. The CDR3 spans 13 residues. Germline V CDR1 and CDR2: GTSNPN, SVGIG (reference sequence). Trimming cost V 5 bases and J 6 bases; bases outside gene matches: 10. The table came from immunoSEQ multiplex PCR; TCRdb's copy has only in-frame clones and leaves some out. The sample gives about 100,000 clones, 95% to 96% of which show up once; around 0.2% is in the top ten. This rearrangement joins TRBV30 to TRBJ2-7; 7 bases are shared with TRBD2. Sequencing was carried out using T cells isolated from PBMCs. The origin of this receptor is a human donor in good health. CDR3: CAWGGTTWGEQYF. The DNA for the CDR3 is TGTGCCTGGGGAGGGACTACCTGGGGCGAGCAGTACTTC.